This TCR beta chain stems from a study of identical twins. TCRdb recomputed calls from the 5' RACE reads with MiXCR, one row per CDR3 protein. This table holds just over 450,000 distinct CDR3 sequences, 12% to 15% found once. This clonotype was seen a few times. This sample also belongs to another study, concerning yellow fever vaccine responses in identical twins.

Sequencing was performed on CD4+ T cells sorted from blood. This sequence was found in a woman younger than 30 in good health.

CDR3 nucleotide sequence: TGTGCCATCATCCCGGAGGGGAGCACAGATACGCAGTATTTT. The encoded protein is CAIIPEGSTDTQYF. The rearrangement joins TRBV10-3 to TRBJ2-3, with D possibly matching TRBD2 (6 bases). CDR3 length: 14 amino acids. Germline assignment: CDR1 ENHRY and CDR2 SYGVKD. With 7 bases removed from V and 0 bases from J, the gap between germline ends came to 11 bases.